A single sample gave rise to the 15 T cell receptor beta chains below, sequenced in a study of T cell repertoires in cytomegalovirus infection. These receptors are not linked to any known antigen. TCRdb re-called the reads through MiXCR, storing one row per CDR3 protein. Among approximately 50,000 distinct CDR3 sequences, roughly 21% were seen once, and the ten largest hold over 75%. The sample was CD8+ T cells from cultured PBMCs, taken from culture after CMV antigen stimulation. These receptors originate from a human donor in good health (CMV status not recorded). Some clones in this sample may be carry-over from other donors' samples.

This clonotype has only a few counts. The chain is built from TRBV7-9 and TRBJ2-3; weak D call: TRBD1 (5 bases). V lost 2 bases to trimming and J lost 6 bases, with 15 bases between them. The germline CDR1 and CDR2 sequences are SEHNR and FQNEAQ (reference sequence). This CDR3 is built from 15 residues. The CDR3 spells CASSLSQGRLDTQYF. The CDR3 DNA is TGTGCCAGCAGCTTATCTCAGGGAAGGTTGGATACGCAGTATTTT.

The chain joins TRBV4-1 to TRBJ2-7, with D possibly matching TRBD2 (6 bases). Trimming left V 0 bases short and J 2 bases short, with 14 bases between. The CDR3 consists of 16 residues. Germline loops: CDR1 MGHRA, CDR2 YSYEKL. CDR3 DNA: TGCGCCAGCAGCCAAGAGGGGACGGGGGTGGCCTACGAGCAGTACTTC. Translation: CASSQEGTGVAYEQYF.

The V and J genes are TRBV11-2 and TRBJ2-7; no firm D call. The CDR3 length is 14 residues. Germline values: CDR1 SGHAT, CDR2 FQNNGV. The ends were cut back, 3 bases at V and 3 bases at J, with 12 bases in the middle. CDR3 in DNA: TGTGCCAGCAGCTTTATGACGGCAGACTACGAGCAGTACTTC. Amino acid sequence: CASSFMTADYEQYF.

The V gene is TRBV7-2, the J gene TRBJ2-5; tentative D call: TRBD1 (5 bases). Trimming removed 5 bases at V and 2 bases at J, with 15 bases between. Germline V lookup: CDR1 SGHTA, CDR2 FQGNSA. The CDR3 runs 15 residues. Written as DNA, the CDR3 is TGTGCCAGCAGCGCACCGAAGGACATTCAAGAGACCCAGTACTTC. Its translation: CASSAPKDIQETQYF.

The chain uses TRBV19 and TRBJ2-3, with 10 bases lining up with TRBD2. The V and J ends lost 9 bases and 3 bases, in that order; junction bases with no gene match: 12. Germline assignment: CDR1 LNHDA and CDR2 SQIVND (reference sequence). The CDR3 runs 16 residues. The chain's CDR3 is CASRPLAGGLTDTQYF. CDR3 nucleotide sequence: TGTGCCAGCCGCCCTTTAGCGGGGGGACTGACAGATACGCAGTATTTT.

This clonotype was counted between two and nine times. The V call is TRBV6-1, the J call TRBJ1-5, with D uncertain. V lost 0 bases to trimming and J lost 1 base, with 1 base between them. The V gene's germline CDR1 is MNHNS and CDR2 SASEGT. The CDR3 has 13 residues. The CDR3 coding sequence is TGTGCCAGCAGTGAAGCGAGCAATCAGCCCCAGCATTTT. Protein: CASSEASNQPQHF.

The chain links TRBV7-3 to TRBJ2-2; 7 nucleotides align to TRBD1. The CDR3 is 14 residues long. After removal of 1 base from V and 5 bases from J, the junction contained 1 base not matched to a gene. Germline loops: CDR1 SGHTA, CDR2 FQGTGA. The CDR3 bases are TGTGCCAGCAGCTTAAACAGGGGAACCGGGGAGCTGTTTTTT. Amino acid sequence: CASSLNRGTGELFF.

This clonotype has more than one count but fewer than ten. V usage is TRBV7-2 and J usage is TRBJ2-1; D tentatively reads TRBD1 or TRBD2 (7 bases each). Trimming removed 2 bases from V and 4 bases from J, with 18 bases in between. Germline values: CDR1 SGHTA, CDR2 FQGNSA. The CDR3 has 17 amino acids. Here the CDR3 reads CASSLISGGAGYNEQFF. CDR3 DNA sequence: TGTGCCAGCAGCTTAATCTCAGGGGGGGCAGGATACAATGAGCAGTTCTTC.

The chain recombines TRBV6-5 with TRBJ1-1, with TRBD1 as a possible D gene (5 bases). The V gene lost 2 bases and the J gene lost 0 bases, with 16 bases spanning the gap. There are 17 residues in the CDR3. The V gene's germline CDR1 is MNHEY and CDR2 SVGAGI. The CDR3 loop is CASSYNPTVPLNTEAFF. The CDR3 DNA follows: TGTGCCAGCAGTTACAATCCGACAGTACCGCTGAACACTGAAGCTTTCTTT.

The chain couples TRBV6-2 or TRBV6-3 to TRBJ1-1, with TRBD1 identical over 7 bases. The CDR3 runs to 18 residues. V was pared by 0 bases and J by 0 bases, with 10 bases of the junction left unmatched. Germline V gene lookup returns CDR1 MNHEY and CDR2 SVGEGT. CDR3 region: CASSYSKGQSLMNTEAFF. The CDR3, as DNA: TGTGCCAGCAGTTACTCGAAGGGACAGAGCCTAATGAACACTGAAGCTTTCTTT.

The chain uses TRBV7-9 and TRBJ1-2, with D uncertain. The V gene lost 3 bases and the J gene lost 8 bases, with 16 bases spanning the gap. Germline V CDR1 and CDR2: SEHNR, FQNEAQ (reference sequence). The CDR3 has 14 residues. DNA of the CDR3: TGTGCCAGCAGCTTGCAAGGGAGTCCTATGGGCTACACCTTC. Amino acid sequence: CASSLQGSPMGYTF.

The chain carries TRBV6-5 and TRBJ2-5, with TRBD2 matching 10 bases. Germline values: CDR1 MNHEY, CDR2 SVGAGI. J lost 5 bases, V lost 0 bases, and 3 bases had no gene match. The CDR3 consists of 15 residues. DNA of the CDR3: TGTGCCAGCAGTTACTCTAGCGGGGGGAGTGAGACCCAGTACTTC. It specifies CASSYSSGGSETQYF.

The chain recombines TRBV7-9 with TRBJ1-2; 7 bases agree with TRBD1. This CDR3 is 21 amino acids long. Trimming at V came to 1 base and at J to 0 bases, leaving 20 bases not matched to a gene. Germline lookup yields CDR1 SEHNR and CDR2 FQNEAQ (reference sequence). CDR3 in amino acids: CASSLVLWDSGDRNSNYGYTF. The CDR3 DNA reads TGTGCCAGCAGCTTAGTACTCTGGGATAGTGGGGACAGAAACTCTAACTATGGCTACACCTTC.

This clonotype turned up a few times. The rearrangement links TRBV7-6 to TRBJ2-7; D not certain. This CDR3 is 11 amino acids long. CDR1 and CDR2 (germline): SGHVS, FNYEAQ. V shed 4 bases and J shed 7 bases, with 8 bases lying between them. The CDR3 here is CASSSVEEQYF. In DNA, the CDR3 is TGTGCCAGCAGCTCCGTTGAAGAGCAGTACTTC.

Many counts were recorded for this clonotype. V usage is TRBV12-3 or TRBV12-4 and J usage is TRBJ2-3, with D perhaps TRBD2 (5 bases). Trimming stripped 3 bases from V and 4 bases from J, with 5 bases between. The CDR3 loop spans 12 amino acids. The CDR3 protein is CASSFGADTQYF. As DNA, the CDR3 is TGTGCCAGCAGTTTCGGGGCAGATACGCAGTATTTT.